Each of the 27 T cell receptor beta chains below was sequenced from the same sample in a study of T-cell memory formation after mild COVID-19. TCRdb independently ran MiXCR on the 5' RACE reads; one entry per CDR3 protein. The table lists some 130,000 distinct CDR3 sequences, approximately 6.3% of them singletons. The material sequenced was PBMCs or a T cell subset sorted from them (not recorded which). Source of these receptors: an adult woman who had mild COVID-19 (a few samples of this study predate the infection). Cell type and time point are not known.

This clonotype was observed a few times. The chain recombines TRBV2 with TRBJ1-1; no definite D call. Germline V gene sequence: CDR1 SNHLY, CDR2 FYNNEI. Trimming pared 2 bases from V and 5 bases from J, leaving 9 bases between. The CDR3 is made up of 13 amino acids. The CDR3 loop is CASSESPGTEAFF. In DNA, the CDR3 is TGTGCCAGCAGTGAATCCCCAGGTACTGAAGCTTTCTTT. Full variable domain (remainder filled in from reference TRBV2 and TRBJ1-1): EPEVTQTPSHQVTQMGQEVILRCVPISNHLYFYWYRQILGQKVEFLVSFYNNEISEKSEIFDDQFSVERPDGSNFTLKIRSTKLEDSAMYFCASSESPGTEAFFGQGTRLTVV.

This clonotype was counted between two and nine times. This CDR3 reads CSVLRGSGTYEQYF. In DNA, the CDR3 is TGCAGCGTCCTAAGGGGCAGCGGGACATACGAGCAGTACTTC. This rearrangement joins TRBV29-1 to TRBJ2-7; a possible D gene is TRBD2 (7 bases). CDR3 length equals 14 residues. V was pared by 6 bases and J by 4 bases, with 19 bases between. Per germline, CDR1 SQVTM and CDR2 ANQGSEA.

Many counts were recorded for this clonotype. The J gene is TRBJ1-5, the V gene TRBV12-3 or TRBV12-4, with 7 bases identical to TRBD1. CDR3 length: 14 residues. With V trimmed by 6 bases and J by 3 bases, 5 bases remained unmatched. The CDR3 bases are TGTGCCAGCAGCCGACAGGGCTACAATCAGCCCCAGCATTTT. As protein: CASSRQGYNQPQHF.

This CDR3 is CASSPAPGQGEIAFF. The CDR3 region has the DNA TGTGCCAGCAGCCCGGCGCCGGGACAGGGCGAAATTGCTTTCTTT. This rearrangement joins TRBV11-2 to TRBJ1-1; 9 nucleotides agree with TRBD1. Germline V gene sequence: CDR1 SGHAT, CDR2 FQNNGV. V lost 5 bases to trimming and J lost 11 bases; unmatched junction nucleotides: 15. The CDR3 totals 15 residues.

V is TRBV12-3 or TRBV12-4 and J is TRBJ1-5, with TRBD1 matching 8 bases. The CDR3 totals 15 residues. Trimming took 6 bases from V and 4 from J; bases not matched to a gene: 8. This chain's CDR3 is CASRLGTGVNQPQHF. CDR3 bases: TGTGCCAGCAGACTTGGGACAGGCGTAAATCAGCCCCAGCATTTT.

This clonotype was counted at least ten times. This CDR3 is CASSLVVAGGNEQFF. The CDR3 nucleotides are TGCGCCAGCAGCTTGGTAGTAGCGGGGGGTAATGAGCAGTTCTTC. The chain combines TRBV5-1 with TRBJ2-1, with 10 bases that match TRBD2. The CDR3 extends over 15 amino acids. The J segment lost 7 bases and the V segment lost 0 bases, leaving 4 bases of the junction unmatched. In germline, CDR1 is SGHRS, CDR2 YFSETQ.

The table lists this clonotype with a few counts. This chain's CDR3 is CASSPTAGANVLTF. For the CDR3, the DNA is TGTGCCAGCAGCCCGACCGCGGGGGCCAACGTCCTGACTTTC. The chain links TRBV7-8 to TRBJ2-6; D uncertain. CDR1 is SGHVS and CDR2 is FQNEAQ in the germline V gene. The CDR3 sequence is 14 residues long. Trimming pared 5 bases from V and 4 bases from J, leaving 9 bases between.

This clonotype came up many times. This sequence joins TRBV7-9 and TRBJ2-1; the D gene is possibly TRBD1 (6 bases). From germline, CDR1 is SEHNR and CDR2 FQNEAQ (reference sequence). The length of the CDR3 is 15 residues. With 4 bases removed from V and 3 bases from J, the gap between germline ends came to 13 bases. CDR3 sequence: CASSSGQPNYNEQFF. DNA of the CDR3: TGTGCCAGCAGCTCTGGACAGCCGAACTACAATGAGCAGTTCTTC. Looking up the rest from reference TRBV7-9 and TRBJ2-1 gives the full variable domain: DTGVSQNPRHKITKRGQNVTFRCDPISEHNRLYWYRQTLGQGPEFLTYFQNEAQLEKSRLLSDRFSAERPKGSFSTLEIQRTEQGDSAMYLCASSSGQPNYNEQFFGPGTRLTVL.

This clonotype was observed at least ten times. The chain has TRBV5-1 and TRBJ1-1, with 8 bases lining up with TRBD1. The CDR3 contains 15 residues. V trimming: 4 bases; J trimming: 0 bases; junction bases outside the gene matches: 5. Per the germline V gene, CDR1 is SGHRS and CDR2 is YFSETQ. This CDR3 reads CASSIQTGVNTEAFF. For the CDR3, the DNA is TGCGCCAGCAGCATTCAGACAGGGGTGAACACTGAAGCTTTCTTT.

This clonotype turned up a few times. The rearrangement uses TRBV12-3 or TRBV12-4 and TRBJ2-1, with 11 bases that match TRBD2. The V segment lost 3 bases and the J segment 10 bases; nucleotides outside the gene matches: 5. The length of the CDR3 is 14 residues. For the CDR3, the DNA is TGTGCCAGCAGTTTTAGCGGGGGGGCCCGGGAGCAGTTCTTC. Protein sequence: CASSFSGGAREQFF.

The CDR3 sequence is CASSQDKGGSYEQYF. The CDR3 DNA reads as TGCGCCAGCAGCCAAGATAAGGGGGGCTCCTACGAGCAGTACTTC. This chain links TRBV4-3 with TRBJ2-7; D could derive from TRBD1 or TRBD2 (6 bases each). This CDR3 region has 15 residues. Germline CDR1 LGHNA, CDR2 YSLEER. The V gene lost 0 bases and the J gene lost 0 bases, with 9 bases spanning the gap.

This clonotype was seen more than once but under ten times. The chain combines TRBV14 with TRBJ2-7; 12 nucleotides line up with TRBD2. The junction had 7 bases not matched to a gene; V was cut back by 6 bases and J by 4 bases. Germline assignment: CDR1 SGHDN and CDR2 FVKESK. This CDR3 spans 15 amino acids. The CDR3 sequence is CASRAFGTSGYEQYF. The CDR3 DNA reads TGTGCCAGCAGGGCCTTCGGGACTAGCGGGTACGAGCAGTACTTC.

The V and J genes are TRBV6-5 and TRBJ2-1; TRBD2 matches 8 bases. This CDR3 comprises 11 residues. Germline V gives CDR1 MNHEY, CDR2 SVGAGI. The J segment lost 9 bases and the V segment lost 7 bases, leaving 2 bases of the junction unmatched. CDR3 DNA sequence: TGTGCCAGCACAGCGGGGGTTGAGCAGTTCTTC. It codes for CASTAGVEQFF.

In this sample, this clonotype turned up many times. The V call is TRBV24-1, the J call TRBJ2-1, with a tentative D call TRBD1 (6 bases). The CDR3 sequence is 15 residues long. The germline V gene encodes CDR1 KGHDR and CDR2 SFDVKD. Trimming pared 4 bases from V and 7 bases from J, leaving 16 bases between. For the CDR3, the DNA is TGTGCCACCAGTGACAGGGGAACGGTGATTAATGAGCAGTTCTTC. Residues: CATSDRGTVINEQFF.

This rearrangement joins TRBV21-1 to TRBJ1-5; TRBD1 is taken as the D call from the table, unchecked against the DNA. TRBV21-1 is shown as a pseudogene. The CDR3 is made up of 18 amino acids. The CDR3 DNA sequence: TGTGCCAGCAGCGCGAATGCCGGGACCTCTCTAAGCAATCAGCCCCAGCATTTT. Encoded protein: CASSANAGTSLSNQPQHF.

This clonotype was observed many times. The junction does not match germline at one end; this may be a read error. The gene calls are TRBV2 and TRBJ2-1; the match to TRBD2 covers 8 bases. The CDR3 is 14 residues long. Per the germline V gene, CDR1 is SNHLY and CDR2 is FYNNEI. CDR3 in amino acids: CASSEARGDAEQFF. The CDR3 DNA is TGTGCCAGCAGCGAAGCGCGGGGGGACGCTGAGCAGTTCTTC.

This clonotype was seen a few times. The V and J genes are TRBV18 and TRBJ1-2; D gene uncertain. V lost 3 bases and J lost 5, with 10 bases in between. The CDR3 covers 13 residues. Per the germline V gene, CDR1 is KGHSH and CDR2 is LQKENI. The CDR3 here is CASSPEGGYGYTF. The CDR3 DNA reads as TGTGCCAGCTCACCGGAGGGCGGGTATGGCTACACCTTC.

This clonotype was recorded a few times. J is TRBJ2-7 and V is TRBV3-1; 8 bases map to TRBD1. The CDR3 contains 14 residues. Germline V gives CDR1 LGHDT, CDR2 YNNKEL (reference sequence). With V trimmed by 4 bases and J by 3 bases, 5 bases remained unmatched. CDR3 protein: CASSRGQANYEQYF. The DNA for the CDR3 is TGTGCCAGCAGCCGGGGACAGGCAAACTACGAGCAGTACTTC.

V gene TRBV20-1 combines with J gene TRBJ2-7; D unresolved. Germline CDR1 is DFQATT and CDR2 is SNEGSKA (reference sequence). The V gene lost 5 bases and the J gene lost 0 bases, with 5 bases spanning the gap. The CDR3 contains 11 residues. CDR3 nucleotides: TGCAGTGCTCATAACTCCTACGAGCAGTACTTC. This codes for CSAHNSYEQYF.

V gene TRBV12-3 or TRBV12-4 combines with J gene TRBJ2-2; D is possibly TRBD2 (6 bases). The germline V and J ends were trimmed by 2 bases and 2 bases, with 9 bases remaining between them. There are 15 residues in the CDR3. DNA for the CDR3: TGTGCCAGCAGTTTAATTAGCGGAAACACCGGGGAGCTGTTTTTT. It yields the protein CASSLISGNTGELFF.

Worth noting for this clonotype: This may come from a read error, since a much larger clone is one base off. This rearrangement joins TRBV10-2 to TRBJ2-5; D uncertain. The CDR3 is 13 amino acids. Germline V CDR1 and CDR2: WSHSY, SAAADI. CDR3 amino acids: CASGRMPQEIQYF. CDR3 DNA sequence: TGCGCCAGCGGCCGAATGCCCCAAGAGATCCAGTACTTC.

In its sample, this clonotype was seen a few times. The V gene is TRBV3-1, the J gene TRBJ1-1; 8 bases match TRBD1. Germline CDR1 LGHDT, CDR2 YNNKEL (reference sequence). V lost 4 bases to trimming and J lost 2 bases; unmatched junction nucleotides: 9. This CDR3 has 16 residues. The DNA of the CDR3 is TGTGCCAGCAGCCCGACCGACAGGGGCCAAAACACTGAAGCTTTCTTT. Amino acid sequence: CASSPTDRGQNTEAFF.

The V call is TRBV4-2, the J call TRBJ2-7; D remains unclear. V was cut by 3 bases and J by 4 bases, with 16 bases left in between. Germline CDR1 LGHNA, CDR2 YNFKEQ. CDR3 size: 15 residues. This chain's CDR3 is CASSQNRPSGYEQYF. Here the CDR3 DNA reads TGTGCCAGCAGCCAGAACAGACCGTCAGGTTACGAGCAGTACTTC.

The chain has TRBV7-2 and TRBJ2-2, with a weak D call TRBD2 (5 bases). The CDR3 sequence is 16 residues long. CDR1 is SGHTA, CDR2 FQGNSA, per germline. Trimming removed 1 base at V and 6 bases at J, with 15 bases between. CDR3 DNA sequence: TGTGCCAGCAGCTTAGGGCCTACTAGTTTTGCCGGGGAGCTGTTTTTT. Amino acids: CASSLGPTSFAGELFF.

In this sample, this clonotype turned up many times. This chain uses TRBV5-1 with TRBJ1-2; a weak D match, TRBD1 (5 bases). The CDR3 length is 16 residues. CDR1 and CDR2 (germline): SGHRS, YFSETQ. V was clipped by 2 bases and J by 4 bases, with 18 bases between them. The CDR3 bases are TGCGCCAGCAGCTTTGGGGTCGGGCCCCAGGGCTATGGCTACACCTTC. Protein sequence: CASSFGVGPQGYGYTF.

In its sample, this clonotype was seen a few times. The chain employs TRBV14 and TRBJ2-2, with 7 bases identical to TRBD2. The CDR3 is made up of 14 amino acids. V shed 4 bases and J 6 bases; nucleotides not matched to a gene: 5. Germline CDR1 reads SGHDN; CDR2 reads FVKESK. The CDR3 sequence is CASSPLALAGELFF. DNA for the CDR3: TGTGCCAGCAGCCCACTAGCGTTGGCCGGGGAGCTGTTTTTT.

This clonotype was recorded a few times. A junction boundary mismatches the germline segment, possibly from a read error. This rearrangement joins TRBV12-3 or TRBV12-4 to TRBJ2-5; D not resolved. This CDR3 region has 12 residues. CDR3 nucleotide sequence: TGTGCCAGCAGTTTCTCTGCTGGGCCGTCAACCTTC. It encodes CASSFSAGPSTF.